Sequencing of this TCR beta chain was carried out in a study of OX40 agonist ivuxolimab in advanced cancers. Notes on the research overall: Ivuxolimab, which targeted the costimulatory receptor OX40 (CD134), was an agonistic, fully human IgG2 monoclonal antibody. The paper reports the monotherapy dose-escalation portion (N of about 56 patients) of the phase I ivuxolimab trial. Prior anti-PD-1, anti-PD-L1 or anti-CTLA-4 therapy was permitted, and about two fifths of dose-escalation patients had received checkpoint inhibitors. The dose-escalation cohort was about 83% male with a mean age of about 60 years, ranging from roughly 23 to 80. Peripheral TCRbeta sequencing was intended to test whether TCR sequence diversity was altered and clonal T-cell expansion was caused by ivuxolimab. Intravenous ivuxolimab was administered to patients every 2 weeks at six dose levels: 0.01, 0.1, 0.3, 1.5, 3 and 10 mg/kg. Partial responses were achieved by three dose-escalation patients, of whom one had hepatocellular carcinoma and two had cutaneous melanoma. Of the roughly 54 patients in dose escalation, some 19 had hepatocellular carcinoma, some 15 had melanoma, 9 had renal cell carcinoma and 9 had head and neck cancer. General conclusions and limits of the study: At doses from 0.1 to 3.0 mg/kg, clonal expansion was seen in both CD4+ and CD8+ blood T cells between baseline and week 6. In the 0.1-3.0 mg/kg groups, partial responders were among the patients with the lowest normalized peripheral clonal expansion, particularly in CD8+ T cells. Low levels of normalized T-cell clonal expansion were also seen in some nonresponding patients. Which antigens the clonally expanded peripheral T cells were specific for was not determined. After ivuxolimab, CD8+ T cells had more expanded clones than CD4+ T cells on average.

Here V drops 7 bases and J drops 9 bases, and the junction holds 16 bases not matched to any gene. CDR1 and CDR2 were assigned from the germline V gene (reference sequence) as LNHDA and SQIVND. The CDR3 goes from the cysteine to the phenylalanine over 17 residues. Only the CDR3 region is kept as DNA, spanning 51 bases read in frame from base 1. Worth noting for this clone: Its antigen remains unidentified. Nothing much larger sits one base from this clone, and base qualities are not available.

The trial excluded patients who had a history of autoimmune disease or who were on systemic immunosuppression. Peripheral blood for TCR sequencing was collected from all dose cohorts at baseline, on cycle 4 day 1, and on cycle 7 day 1. Samples came from an open-label, multicenter, first-in-human phase I dose-escalation trial of ivuxolimab. Adults with locally advanced or metastatic melanoma, renal cell carcinoma, hepatocellular carcinoma or head and neck squamous cell carcinoma were enrolled in the trial. Before TCR sequencing, CD4+ and CD8+ T cells were separately sorted from peripheral blood. To sequence the TCRbeta CDR3 region, genomic DNA was isolated from the sorted cells. The immunoSEQ Assay was used to sequence the TCRbeta CDR3 regions. Entries here come from immuneACCESS through TCRdb and include only in-frame sequences with V and J called. Some clones fail to appear in such tables; in the studies checked, an unresolved V gene covers under half of the shortfall, and the cause of the remainder is unknown. This sample lists 45,000 to 65,000 clones; approximately 91% were detected once. In total, the top ten clones hold 11% of the sample.

The clonotype comes from an adult with an advanced solid tumor such as melanoma, head and neck, liver or kidney cancer. The sequenced sample was CD4+ or CD8+ T cells sorted from blood, obtained in a trial of the OX40 agonist ivuxolimab. Recombination connected TRBV19 to TRBJ2-1, and 12 junctional nucleotides match TRBD2. The bases are TGTGCCAGTAATAATCGGGCTAGCGGGGGGGCTTCGGTTGAGCAGTTCTTC. It translates to CASNNRASGGASVEQFF.